Below, one TCR beta chain is given with its context. The data stem from a study of blood T cells in healthy people across ages. Alongside a J-beta primer mix, a sample-barcoded 5' primer served in a second PCR lasting roughly 6 to 12 cycles. Each CDR3 protein gets one entry after TCRdb re-called the 5' RACE reads with MiXCR. The data contain about 830,000 distinct CDR3 sequences, 62% of them seen just once; the ten biggest clones take up 25% to 30%. CDR1 is LGHNA, CDR2 YSLEER, per germline. The CDR3 totals 16 residues. V lost 2 bases and J lost 7, with 20 bases in between. The V call is TRBV4-3, the J call TRBJ1-2; a possible D gene is TRBD1 (6 bases). Sequenced: blood. The receptor was isolated from a young man in good health. CDR3 residues: CASSQLTSAGEGGYTF. CDR3 bases: TGCGCCAGCAGCCAACTCACCTCGGCAGGGGAGGGTGGCTACACCTTC.